This T cell receptor beta chain was sequenced during a study of T-cell reconstitution after alpha-beta-depleted transplantation in children. The study, taken as a whole, reports: Several hundred rapidly expanded clones from non-depleted graft cells reportedly supplied alpha-beta T cells about two months post-transplant. A year had passed since transplant, and T-cell counts and diversity by then came mostly from newly produced T cells.

In its sample, this clonotype was seen a few times. Antigen specificity is unknown. Preparation of the TCRbeta library involved a method that used unique molecular identifiers. TCRdb called the PCR reads again in MiXCR, with one record for every CDR3 protein. There are approximately 1,000,000 distinct CDR3 sequences in the sample; roughly 31% occur only once, and over 25% lies in the top ten. Per the germline V gene, CDR1 is LNHNV and CDR2 is YYDKDF (reference sequence). The CDR3 spans 16 residues. V gave up 0 bases and J gave up 9 bases; unmatched junction bases: 6. The genes are TRBV15 and TRBJ2-1; 12 nucleotides line up with TRBD2. The TCR comes from a boy less than two years old who had a stem cell transplant for SCID, so the T cells may come from the graft donor. The material sequenced was PBMCs, mostly from graft donor cells, taken 360 days after TCRalphabeta/CD19-depleted stem cell transplant. In DNA form, the CDR3 reads TGTGCCACCAGCAGAGATCTAGCGGGGGGGCAGGGTGAGCAGTTCTTC. It codes for CATSRDLAGGQGEQFF.